This T cell receptor (beta chain) was sequenced in a study of long-term antiretroviral therapy in people with HIV. Whole-study findings and limits: Clonotypes expanded prior to ART showed repertoire dominance at all sampled time points. On ART adherence, viral resistance or therapy changes, no data were available.

V lost 7 bases and J lost 2; bases outside the gene matches: 10. CDR3 length: 15 amino acids. CDR1 and CDR2 from the germline V gene are SNHLY and FYNNEI. In regard to this clone: Its antigen is unknown.

One or more pre-ART and two or more post-ART PBMC samples were available from each donor. Survey-level immunoSEQ v3.0 assays were run. Profiling relied on immunoSEQ multiplex PCR, and the TCRdb table lists in-frame clones only, not all of them. Found here are about 32,000 clones, 95% to 98% of them singletons; the top ten hold 1.5% to 2%. This sequence joins TRBV2 and TRBJ2-7, with 8 bases lining up with TRBD1. The specimen was unsorted PBMCs, collected 7.6 years after starting antiretroviral therapy. This receptor was taken from a man younger than 45 with HIV. The CDR3 DNA reads TGTGCCAGCAAACCTAGGACAGGGCCAACCTACGAGCAGTACTTC. Amino acid sequence: CASKPRTGPTYEQYF.